Below, 27 T cell receptor delta chains from the same sample are listed, as sequenced in a study of γδ T cells in repeated Plasmodium falciparum infection. TCRdb fed the multiplex PCR reads into CATT to redo clone calling. The data contain around 46,000 delta-chain clones, 1.5% to 2% of them seen just once; the ten biggest clones take up over 7%. Gammadelta T cells were flow-sorted from PBMC into Vgamma9/Vdelta2+ and Vdelta2-negative populations for bulk analysis. Sequences were obtained from gamma-delta T cells from blood. The source is a pool of human donors (malaria-infected and uninfected, not separated).

Concerning this clone: It may be a read error: a sequence one base away is much more abundant. The chain has TRDV1 and TRDJ1; the D is unclear. Germline matching of the DNA provided the J gene here, since TCRdb leaves it blank. V lost 0 bases, J lost 0 bases, and 29 bases lay in between. From germline, CDR1 is TSWWSYY and CDR2 QGS. The CDR3 covers 22 residues. CDR3 DNA: TGTGCTCTTGGGGAACTAGATCTCCCCCGTACCTTAGGATCCTTGTACACCGATAAACTCATCTTT. It codes for CALGELDLPRTLGSLYTDKLIF.

This clone was seen only a few times. TCRdb attributes to this sequence the protein of a much larger clone, which differs from the DNA translation at residue 9; a read error is likely, and the protein displayed is translated from the DNA. The gene calls are TRDV1 and TRDJ1; 8 bases line up with TRDD3. Since TCRdb gives no J gene, matching the DNA to germline was used here to assign it. This CDR3 is built from 18 residues. CDR1 is TSWWSYY and CDR2 is QGS in the germline V gene. V lost 1 base and J lost 1; bases outside the gene matches: 11. Written as DNA, the CDR3 is TGTGCTCTTGGGGAACCTCCGTACTGTGGGATACGCACCGATAAACTCATCTTT. This sequence encodes CALGEPPYCGIRTDKLIF.

In its sample, this clone was seen a few times. The protein TCRdb lists belongs to a much larger clone and differs from this DNA's translation at residue 5, which points to a read error; the protein shown is made from the DNA. This rearrangement joins TRDV1 to TRDJ1; possible D gene TRDD2, 5 bases. TCRdb records no J gene; here it was assigned by comparing the DNA to germline. In germline, CDR1 is TSWWSYY, CDR2 QGS. CDR3 size: 15 residues. Trimming pared 4 bases from V and 8 bases from J, leaving 20 bases between. The CDR3: CALGASPPPPAKLIF. In nucleotides, the CDR3 is TGTGCTCTTGGGGCTTCCCCCCCGCCCCCGGCCAAACTCATCTTT.

Comment on this clone: A read error likely explains why the TCRdb protein, taken from a much larger clone, differs from this DNA's translation at residue 8; the protein shown is translated from the DNA. The CDR3 DNA follows: TGTGCTCTTGGGGGACTCTACCTCCCCGGTATCACCGATAAACTCATCTTT. Encoded protein: CALGGLYLPGITDKLIF. The genes are TRDV1 and TRDJ1; unclear D gene. Here the J gene came from matching the DNA to germline, since TCRdb omits it. This CDR3 is built from 17 residues. Trimming stripped 4 bases from V and 1 base from J, with 19 bases between. The germline V gene has CDR1 TSWWSYY and CDR2 QGS.

The chain is built from TRDV1 and TRDJ1; D remains unclear. TCRdb gives no J gene; it was assigned here by matching the DNA to germline. The CDR3 consists of 17 residues. CDR1 and CDR2 (germline): TSWWSYY, QGS. Trimming left V 3 bases short and J 0 bases short, with 17 bases between. The CDR3 loop is CALGDLVFPRYTDKLIF. The CDR3 nucleotides read TGTGCTCTTGGGGATCTAGTTTTTCCGCGGTACACCGATAAACTCATCTTT.

This clone was observed a handful of times. The protein held in TCRdb is that of a much larger clone and does not match this DNA's translation at residue 5, likely because of a read error; the protein shown is translated from the DNA. The chain recombines TRDV1 with TRDJ1; TRDD3 matches 10 bases. The ends lost 5 bases at V and 1 base at J; junction bases unmatched: 28. The CDR3 totals 23 residues. Germline CDR1 reads TSWWSYY; CDR2 reads QGS. DNA of the CDR3: TGTGCTCTTGGGATCCTACCGGGTCCACGTAAACCCACTGGGGGATTATTCACCGATAAACTCATCTTT. It codes for CALGILPGPRKPTGGLFTDKLIF.

This clone qualifies as large. Other DNA sequences in this sample translate to the same CDR3. The chain combines TRDV2 with TRDJ1, with 9 bases that match TRDD3. With V trimmed by 3 bases and J by 0 bases, 1 base remained unmatched. This CDR3 is built from 14 residues. The germline CDR1 and CDR2 sequences are GEAIGNYY and EKD. The CDR3 coding sequence is TGTGCCTGTGACCCTGGGGGATACACCGATAAACTCATCTTT. Its protein product is CACDPGGYTDKLIF.

The table lists this clone with many counts. It is likely a read error: a sequence one base away is far more abundant. Additional DNA sequences in this sample encode the identical CDR3. The chain has TRDV1 and TRDJ1; 9 bases agree with TRDD2. The J segment lost 2 bases and the V segment lost 0 bases, leaving 22 bases of the junction unmatched. CDR1 is TSWWSYY, CDR2 QGS, per germline. The CDR3 consists of 22 residues. The CDR3 loop reads CALGELPSYMGGGHSYTDKLIF. In DNA, the CDR3 is TGTGCTCTTGGGGAACTACCTTCCTACATGGGTGGGGGTCACTCATATACCGATAAACTCATCTTT.

This clone has just a few counts. The amino acid sequence in TCRdb belongs to a much larger clone and departs from this DNA's translation at residue 17, likely a sequencing read error; the sequence shown is translated from the DNA. The rearrangement links TRDV1 to TRDJ1, with TRDD3 matching over 9 bases. TCRdb carries no J gene annotation; the J gene was assigned here by matching the DNA with germline. Germline V gene lookup returns CDR1 TSWWSYY and CDR2 QGS. The CDR3 loop spans 20 amino acids. The CDR3 sequence: CALGGRGSFWGIHYTDRLIF. CDR3 coding DNA: TGTGCTCTTGGGGGGAGGGGTTCTTTCTGGGGGATTCATTACACCGATAGACTCATCTTT.

Only a few counts were recorded for this clone. Being one base from a much bigger clone, this may be a read error. It is unclear where the CDR3 begins or ends on the DNA, so no DNA is shown, and the CDR3 is as TCRdb lists it. The V gene corresponds to TRDV1; no J gene was called; the table assigns TRDD3, which was not confirmed against the DNA. Germline-derived CDR1 and CDR2 are TSWWSYY and QGS. The CDR3 is 20 residues long, counting both termini. This chain's CDR3 is CALGEKGLGRWGIDPDKLIF.

This clone appeared a few times. The amino acid sequence in TCRdb belongs to a much larger clone and departs from this DNA's translation at residue 14, likely a sequencing read error; the sequence shown is translated from the DNA. The genes are TRDV1 and TRDJ1, with D perhaps TRDD2 (6 bases). Assignment of the J gene here rests on matching the DNA to germline, because TCRdb gives none. CDR3 length equals 21 residues. Trimming left V 3 bases short and J 0 bases short, with 29 bases between. In germline, CDR1 is TSWWSYY, CDR2 QGS. CDR3: CALGDFLPGRFLSLYTDKLIF. The CDR3 nucleotides read TGTGCTCTTGGGGACTTCCTGCCGGGGCGCTTCCTTTCACTGTACACCGATAAACTCATCTTT.

Of note for this clone: A far larger clone is one base from this, pointing to a likely read error. Other DNA sequences in this sample translate to the same CDR3. The chain couples TRDV2 to TRDJ1; D unresolved. TCRdb is silent on the J gene; assignment here came from matching the DNA to germline. The germline CDR1 and CDR2 sequences are GEAIGNYY and EKD. The CDR3 length is 16 residues. The CDR3 DNA reads as TGTGCCTGTGACACGCTCTCTCCATCCCACACCGACAAACTCATCTTT. It codes for CACDTLSPSHTDKLIF.

A note on this clone: The protein TCRdb lists belongs to a much larger clone and differs from this DNA's translation at residue 11, which points to a read error; the protein shown is made from the DNA. The V and J genes are TRDV1 and TRDJ1, with TRDD3 identical over 9 bases. Germline V gene sequence: CDR1 TSWWSYY, CDR2 QGS. CDR3 length: 17 residues. Trimming took 0 bases from V and 1 from J; bases not matched to a gene: 6. The CDR3 is CALGELRGIHATDKLIF. CDR3 nucleotides: TGTGCTCTTGGGGAACTCAGGGGGATACATGCCACCGATAAACTCATCTTT.

This clone appeared many times. Being one base from a much bigger clone, this may be a read error. This chain uses TRDV2 with TRDJ1; weak D call: TRDD2 (6 bases). Here the J gene came from matching the DNA to germline, since TCRdb omits it. The CDR3 contains 19 residues. The germline V gene encodes CDR1 GEAIGNYY and CDR2 EKD. V was clipped by 1 base and J by 8 bases, with 31 bases between them. Here the CDR3 DNA reads TGTGCCTGTGACACTGTCCCCCCCTCCTACCAGGCGATACCCATGAAACTCATCTTT. Its translation is CACDTVPPSYQAIPMKLIF.

The chain has TRDV1 and TRDJ1, with 9 bases matching TRDD2. Germline matching of the DNA provided the J gene here, since TCRdb leaves it blank. The CDR3 is 19 amino acids. Germline assignment: CDR1 TSWWSYY and CDR2 QGS. Trimming took 5 bases from V and 1 from J; bases not matched to a gene: 17. The CDR3 loop is CALGSFLPTPDWGTDKLIF. The CDR3 DNA sequence: TGTGCTCTTGGGTCTTTCCTTCCTACCCCCGACTGGGGCACCGATAAACTCATCTTT.

There are many counts of this clone. Translating this DNA gives a protein that differs at residue 12 from the TCRdb one, which belongs to a much larger clone; a read error is likely, and the protein shown is this translation. The chain couples TRDV1 to TRDJ1; possibly TRDD3 for D (5 bases). The germline gives CDR1 TSWWSYY, CDR2 QGS. Trimming pared 0 bases from V and 1 base from J, leaving 30 bases between. The CDR3 extends over 22 amino acids. CDR3 loop: CALGELKASLAVGFTCTDKLIF. DNA for the CDR3: TGTGCTCTTGGGGAACTAAAGGCCTCCTTGGCTGTGGGATTCACCTGCACCGATAAACTCATCTTT.

This clone has only a few counts. The TCRdb protein comes from a much larger clone and disagrees with this DNA's translation at residue 8, likely due to a read error; the protein given here is derived from the DNA. CDR3 sequence (DNA): TGTGCCTGTGACGAACTGGGGAAACTCGGCACCCGACAGATGTTTTTC. As protein: CACDELGKLGTRQMFF. This chain links TRDV2 with TRDJ3; the match to TRDD3 covers 7 bases. The J gene, not given by TCRdb, was assigned here from a germline match of the nucleotide sequence. V was clipped by 3 bases and J by 9 bases; unmatched bases: 10. CDR3 size: 16 residues. Germline assignment: CDR1 GEAIGNYY and CDR2 EKD.

The sample holds a few counts of this clone. This DNA's translation differs at residue 11 from TCRdb's protein, which comes from a much larger clone; a read error is likely, and the protein shown is translated from the DNA. V gene TRDV1 combines with J gene TRDJ1; 10 nucleotides align to TRDD3. The J gene, left out of TCRdb, was set here by checking the DNA against germline. In germline, CDR1 is TSWWSYY, CDR2 QGS. V was pared by 5 bases and J by 0 bases, with 12 bases of the junction left unmatched. This CDR3 has 18 amino acids. The CDR3 loop reads CALGTHLGDKHNTDKLIF. CDR3 nucleotide sequence: TGTGCTCTTGGGACCCACCTGGGGGATAAGCATAACACCGATAAACTCATCTTT.

Concerning this clone: The protein TCRdb lists belongs to a much larger clone and differs from this DNA's translation at residue 7, which points to a read error; the protein shown is made from the DNA. V gene TRDV2 combines with J gene TRDJ1; 7 nucleotides line up with TRDD3. TCRdb offers no J gene call, so here the DNA was matched to germline to obtain one. Germline trimming cut 4 bases from V and 3 bases from J; bases unmatched to any gene: 16. Germline V lookup: CDR1 GEAIGNYY, CDR2 EKD. CDR3 length: 17 amino acids. The CDR3 region has the DNA TGTGCCTGTGATCGGTACCGGGGGATCTATAGTGCCGATAAACTCATCTTT. This translates into CACDRYRGIYSADKLIF.

With regard to this clone: A much larger clone is a single base away; this may be a read error. Other DNA sequences in the same sample also yield this CDR3. The chain employs TRDV1 and TRDJ1, with D unclear. CDR1 and CDR2 (germline): TSWWSYY, QGS. The CDR3 length is 16 residues. V lost 6 bases and J 1 base, leaving 18 bases between the germline ends. In DNA form, the CDR3 reads TGTGCTCTTGGAGAAGAAGGGCTTAAGGGCACCGATAAACTCATCTTT. As protein: CALGEEGLKGTDKLIF.

On this clone: The protein given by TCRdb reflects a much larger clone and differs at residue 8 from this DNA's translation, likely from a read error; the protein shown is the DNA's translation. The chain has TRDV1 and TRDJ1; D may be TRDD3 (6 bases). Trimming took 5 bases from V and 7 from J, leaving 11 bases between them. CDR3 length equals 12 residues. Germline-derived CDR1 and CDR2 are TSWWSYY and QGS. For the CDR3, the DNA is TGTGCTCTTGGGATGGGGGCCGGTAAACTCATCTTT. Protein sequence: CALGMGAGKLIF.

Points on this clone: For this DNA, TCRdb reports the protein of a much larger clone, which diverges at residue 10, most likely from a read error; the protein presented here is translated directly from the DNA. The V gene is TRDV3, the J gene TRDJ1; 8 bases agree with TRDD3. Germline-derived CDR1 and CDR2 are TVYSNPD and GDNSRS (reference sequence). V lost 4 bases, J lost 4 bases, and 20 bases stayed unmatched. The CDR3 consists of 17 residues. Here the CDR3 reads CASHAASGGHCHDKLIF. The CDR3, as DNA: TGTGCCTCTCATGCCGCCTCTGGGGGACACTGTCACGATAAACTCATCTTT.

Details on this clone: TCRdb's entry gives the protein of a much larger clone, which mismatches this DNA's translation at residue 14, likely from a read error; the protein reported here is translated from the DNA. The V call is TRDV1, the J call TRDJ1; 13 nucleotides agree with TRDD3. Because TCRdb records no J gene, it was assigned here through a match of the DNA to germline. V lost 3 bases to trimming and J lost 8 bases; unmatched junction nucleotides: 18. CDR3 length: 19 residues. Germline CDR1 TSWWSYY, CDR2 QGS. CDR3 residues: CALGDPWSGTGGYDVKLIF. The DNA of the CDR3 is TGTGCTCTTGGGGATCCGTGGTCGGGTACTGGGGGATACGACGTAAAACTCATCTTT.

On this clone itself: It differs at one base from a far larger clone, so likely a read error. The sample carries other DNA sequences with the same CDR3. V and J are TRDV1 and TRDJ1; the match to TRDD3 covers 10 bases. Since TCRdb gives no J gene, matching the DNA to germline was used here to assign it. The CDR3 is 18 residues long. Looked up from germline, CDR1 is TSWWSYY and CDR2 is QGS. The junction had 7 bases not matched to a gene; V was cut back by 0 bases and J by 0 bases. The CDR3 loop reads CALGELELGDLYTDKLIF. In DNA, the CDR3 is TGTGCTCTTGGGGAACTGGAACTGGGGGATTTATACACCGATAAACTCATCTTT.

This clone showed up many times. The chain is built from TRDV1 and TRDJ1; 11 bases are a match to TRDD3. The J gene is absent in TCRdb and was assigned here via DNA matching to germline. This CDR3 comprises 24 residues. The J segment lost 0 bases and the V segment lost 1 base, leaving 25 bases of the junction unmatched. Germline V lookup: CDR1 TSWWSYY, CDR2 QGS. The CDR3, as DNA: TGTGCTCTTGGGGAACACCCCGAATTGGGGGATACGCCATTTACACAGCAGTACACCGATAAACTCATCTTT. It yields the protein CALGEHPELGDTPFTQQYTDKLIF.

Details on this clone: A far larger clone is a single base away, which makes a read error likely. Within the sample, other DNA sequences also encode this same CDR3. The V gene call is TRDV2, and the J gene call is absent; TRDD3, as called in the table, went unchecked against the DNA. The CDR3 runs 18 residues. Per the germline V gene, CDR1 is GEAIGNYY and CDR2 is EKD. CDR3 coding DNA: TGTGCCTGTGACACTCTGGCTGGGGGAACGTCGTACACCGATAAGCTCATCTTT. Protein sequence: CACDTLAGGTSYTDKLIF.

This clone has at least ten counts. The chain combines TRDV1 with TRDJ1; 10 bases match TRDD3. The CDR3 sequence is 20 residues long. Germline V gene lookup returns CDR1 TSWWSYY and CDR2 QGS. V shed 7 bases, J shed 2 bases, and the junction held 22 bases outside the gene matches. In DNA, the CDR3 is TGTGCTCTTGTCGTCGTCCTCCATGGGGGATACCAAGAGCAAACCGATAAACTCATCTTT. Protein: CALVVVLHGGYQEQTDKLIF.